This T cell receptor beta chain originates from a study of T cell repertoires in ileal Crohn's disease. TCRB immunosequencing input was roughly 500 nanograms of biopsy DNA per sample. Sequencing was performed with immunoSEQ multiplex PCR; in TCRdb, only in-frame clones are kept and a portion is missing. The table has around 16,000 clones, 60% seen once. In this sample, this clone turned up a few times. The J segment lost 6 bases and the V segment lost 6 bases, leaving 9 bases of the junction unmatched. This CDR3 has 14 residues. Per germline, CDR1 SQVTM and CDR2 ANQGSEA. This clonotype originated in an adult with Crohn's disease. This rearrangement joins TRBV29-1 to TRBJ2-1, with 9 nucleotides matching TRBD1. The sequencing input was ileal tissue. The CDR3 loop is CSVTGTGNRNEQFF. Written as DNA, the CDR3 is TGCAGCGTCACCGGGACAGGGAATCGCAATGAGCAGTTCTTC.